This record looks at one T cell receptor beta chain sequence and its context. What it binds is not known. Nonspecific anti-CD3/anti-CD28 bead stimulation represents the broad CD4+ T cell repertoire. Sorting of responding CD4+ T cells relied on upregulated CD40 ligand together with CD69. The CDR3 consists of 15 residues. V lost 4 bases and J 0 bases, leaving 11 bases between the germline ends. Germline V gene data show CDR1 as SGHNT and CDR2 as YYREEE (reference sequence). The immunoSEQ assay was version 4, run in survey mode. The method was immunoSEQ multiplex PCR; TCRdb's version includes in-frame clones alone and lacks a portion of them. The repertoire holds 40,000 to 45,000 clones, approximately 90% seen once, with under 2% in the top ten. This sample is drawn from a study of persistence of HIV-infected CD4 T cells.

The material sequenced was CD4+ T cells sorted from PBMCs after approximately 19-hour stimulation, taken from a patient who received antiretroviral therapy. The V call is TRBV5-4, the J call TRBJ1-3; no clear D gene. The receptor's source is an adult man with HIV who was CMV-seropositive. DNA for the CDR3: TGTGCCAGCAGCCACCGGGGTATCTCTGGAAACACCATATATTTT. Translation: CASSHRGISGNTIYF.